This record concerns one TCR beta chain sequence. Between the trimmed V and J ends, which lost 6 bases and 2 bases, there was a span of 17 bases. CDR1 and CDR2 from the germline V gene are SGHVS and FQNEAQ. The CDR3 contains 16 residues. These data come from a study of blood T cell repertoires in COVID-19. Sequenced by immunoSEQ multiplex PCR; TCRdb stores in-frame clones only, minus some. The sample includes about 100,000 clones, 88% seen only once; the top ten take 5%. This chain uses TRBV7-8 with TRBJ2-1; tentatively, D is TRBD2 (5 bases). This clonotype originated in a human donor in a cohort sampled during active COVID-19. The sequencing sample was made of peripheral blood. The CDR3 DNA sequence: TGTGCCAGCAGGCCGGCTGGAGGACGGCCCTACAATGAGCAGTTCTTC. It is translated as CASRPAGGRPYNEQFF. The entire variable domain, with the rest obtained from reference TRBV7-8 and TRBJ2-1, is as follows: GAGVSQSPRYKVAKRGQDVALRCDPISGHVSLFWYQQALGQGPEFLTYFQNEAQLDKSGLPSDRFFAERPEGSVSTLKIQRTQQEDSAVYLCASRPAGGRPYNEQFFGPGTRLTVL.